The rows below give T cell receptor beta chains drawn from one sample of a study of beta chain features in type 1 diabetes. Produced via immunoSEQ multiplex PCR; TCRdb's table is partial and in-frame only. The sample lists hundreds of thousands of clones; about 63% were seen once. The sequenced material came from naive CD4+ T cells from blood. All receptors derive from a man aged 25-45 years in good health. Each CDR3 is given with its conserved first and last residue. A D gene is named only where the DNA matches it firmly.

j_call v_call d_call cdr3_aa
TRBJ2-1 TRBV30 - CAWSREKEQFF
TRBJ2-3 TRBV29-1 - CSVDDMGGGTDTQYF
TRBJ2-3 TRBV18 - CASSPGGDTQYF
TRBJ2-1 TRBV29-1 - CSVEDGAGIFGNEQFF
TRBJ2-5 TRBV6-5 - CASKFGRTNQETQYF
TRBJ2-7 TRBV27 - CASSSSSSYEQYF
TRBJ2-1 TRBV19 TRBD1 CASRDRVHEQFF
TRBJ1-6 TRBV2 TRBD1 CASSVTGENSPLHF
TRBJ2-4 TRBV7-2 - CASSLASDRAKNIQYF
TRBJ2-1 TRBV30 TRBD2 CACPLAGSYNEQFF
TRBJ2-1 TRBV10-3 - CAISESGGYEQFF
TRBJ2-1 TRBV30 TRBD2 CAWSVRLAGRNEQFF
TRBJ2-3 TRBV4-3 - CASSQSVRRQNTDTQYF
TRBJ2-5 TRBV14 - CASSQIRETQYF
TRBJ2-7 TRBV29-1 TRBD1 CSVTGGATQYF
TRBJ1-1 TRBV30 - CAWSVTGAEAFF
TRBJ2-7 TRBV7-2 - CASSPSYEQYF
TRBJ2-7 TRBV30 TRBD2 CAFSGSSYEQYF
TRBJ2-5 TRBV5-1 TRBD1 CASSPGQVQETQYF
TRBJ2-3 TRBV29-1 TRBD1 CSVRQGYTDTQYF
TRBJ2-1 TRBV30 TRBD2 CAWSTWTSNEQFF
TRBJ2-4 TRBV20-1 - CSASKENIQYF
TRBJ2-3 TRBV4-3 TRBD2 CASSARAGPDTQYF
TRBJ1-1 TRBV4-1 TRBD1 CASSQVDRVVTEAFF
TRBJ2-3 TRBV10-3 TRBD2 CAISERTIWREETDTQYF
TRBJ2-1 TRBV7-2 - CASSTSYEQFF
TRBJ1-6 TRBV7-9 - CASSFSNSPLHF
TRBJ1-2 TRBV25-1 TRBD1 CASSHPPGQGRDGYTF
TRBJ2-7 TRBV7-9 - CASSRTEVSYEQYF
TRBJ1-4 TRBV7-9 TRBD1 CASSWRTGNEKLFF
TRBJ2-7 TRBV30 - CAWTDTTRYEQYF
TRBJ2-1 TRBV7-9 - CASSQQFF
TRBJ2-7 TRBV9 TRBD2 CASSGTSGTEQYF
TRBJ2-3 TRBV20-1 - CSALSSDTQYF
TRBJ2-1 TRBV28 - CASSLWLHEQFF
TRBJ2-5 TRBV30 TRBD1 CAWRNQGAGETQYF
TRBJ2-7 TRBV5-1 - CASSLETAAGHEQYF
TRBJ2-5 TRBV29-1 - CSVEDRGPQETQYF
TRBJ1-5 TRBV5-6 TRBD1 CASSSGTGSGPQHF
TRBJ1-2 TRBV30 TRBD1 CAWSVLRQGIGYTF
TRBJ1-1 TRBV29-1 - CSVALTGRNTEAFF
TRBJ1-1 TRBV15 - CATSRRDRMNTEAFF
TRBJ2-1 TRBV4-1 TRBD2 CASSQGGGADNEQFF